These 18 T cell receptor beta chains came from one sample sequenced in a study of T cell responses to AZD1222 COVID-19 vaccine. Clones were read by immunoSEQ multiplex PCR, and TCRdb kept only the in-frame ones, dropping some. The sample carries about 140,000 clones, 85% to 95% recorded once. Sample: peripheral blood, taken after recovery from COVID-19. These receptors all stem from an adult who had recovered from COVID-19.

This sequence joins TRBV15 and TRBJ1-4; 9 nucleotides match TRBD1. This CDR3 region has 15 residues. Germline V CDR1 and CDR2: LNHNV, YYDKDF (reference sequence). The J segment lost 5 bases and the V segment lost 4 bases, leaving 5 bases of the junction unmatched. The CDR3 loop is CATSTGTGRNEKLFF. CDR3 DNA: TGTGCCACCAGCACGGGGACAGGGAGAAATGAAAAACTGTTTTTT.

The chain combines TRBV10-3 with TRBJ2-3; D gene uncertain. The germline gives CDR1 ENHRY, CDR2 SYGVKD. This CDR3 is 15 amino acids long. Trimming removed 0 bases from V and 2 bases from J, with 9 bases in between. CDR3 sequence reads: CAISESKKHTDTQYF. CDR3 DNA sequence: TGTGCCATCAGTGAGTCCAAAAAACACACAGATACGCAGTATTTT.

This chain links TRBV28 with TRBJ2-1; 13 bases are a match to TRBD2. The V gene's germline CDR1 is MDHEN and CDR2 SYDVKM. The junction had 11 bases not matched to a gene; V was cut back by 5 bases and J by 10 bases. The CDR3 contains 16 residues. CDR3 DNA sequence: TGTGCCAGCAGTAGCCCGTGGACTAGCGGGAGTCGGGAGCAGTTCTTC. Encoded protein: CASSSPWTSGSREQFF. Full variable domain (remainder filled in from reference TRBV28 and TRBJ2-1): DVKVTQSSRYLVKRTGEKVFLECVQDMDHENMFWYRQDPGLGLRLIYFSYDVKMKEKGDIPEGYSVSREKKERFSLILESASTNQTSMYLCASSSPWTSGSREQFFGPGTRLTVL.

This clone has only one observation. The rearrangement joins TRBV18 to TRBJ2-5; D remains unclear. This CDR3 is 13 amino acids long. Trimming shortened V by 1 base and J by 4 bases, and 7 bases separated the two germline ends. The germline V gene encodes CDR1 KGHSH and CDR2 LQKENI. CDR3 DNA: TGTGCCAGCTCACCACATGCACGAGAGACCCAGTACTTC. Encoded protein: CASSPHARETQYF.

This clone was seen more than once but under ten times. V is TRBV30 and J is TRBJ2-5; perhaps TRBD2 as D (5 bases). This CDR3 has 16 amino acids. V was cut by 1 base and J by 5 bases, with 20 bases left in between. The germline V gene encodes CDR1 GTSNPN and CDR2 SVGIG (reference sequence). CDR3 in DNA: TGTGCCTGGAGTGAGGTTTCTAGCTACCGTGGGGAGACCCAGTACTTC. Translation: CAWSEVSSYRGETQYF.

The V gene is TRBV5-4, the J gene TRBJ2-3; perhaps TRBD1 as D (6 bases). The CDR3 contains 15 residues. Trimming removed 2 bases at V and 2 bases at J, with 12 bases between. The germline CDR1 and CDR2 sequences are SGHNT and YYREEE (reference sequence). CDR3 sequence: CASSFRDTATDTQYF. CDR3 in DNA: TGTGCCAGCAGCTTCCGGGACACAGCCACAGATACGCAGTATTTT.

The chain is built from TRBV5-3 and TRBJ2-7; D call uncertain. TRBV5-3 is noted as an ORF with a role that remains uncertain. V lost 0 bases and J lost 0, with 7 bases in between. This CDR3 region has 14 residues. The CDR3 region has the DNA TGTGCCAGAAGCTTGGGAGTAAGCTCCTACGAGCAGTACTTC. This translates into CARSLGVSSYEQYF.

The CDR3, as DNA: TGTGCCAGTAGTATAGTGACGACAGGACGGCGAGATGCTTTCTTT. Translation: CASSIVTTGRRDAFF. The chain recombines TRBV19 with TRBJ1-1, with D perhaps TRBD1 (6 bases). Germline V lookup: CDR1 LNHDA, CDR2 SQIVND (reference sequence). With 1 base removed from V and 11 bases from J, the gap between germline ends came to 20 bases. This CDR3 is built from 15 residues.

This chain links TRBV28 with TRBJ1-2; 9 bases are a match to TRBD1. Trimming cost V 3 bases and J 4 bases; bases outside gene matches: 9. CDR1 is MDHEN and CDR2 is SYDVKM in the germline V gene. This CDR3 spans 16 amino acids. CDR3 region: CASSFMPGQGPYGYTF. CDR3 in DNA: TGTGCCAGCAGTTTTATGCCCGGACAGGGGCCCTATGGCTACACCTTC.

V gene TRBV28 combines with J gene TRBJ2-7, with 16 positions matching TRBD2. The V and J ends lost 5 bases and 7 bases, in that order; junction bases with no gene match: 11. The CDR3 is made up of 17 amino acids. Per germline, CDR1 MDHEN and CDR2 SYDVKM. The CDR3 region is CASSPGLAGGPIQEQYF. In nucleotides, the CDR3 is TGTGCCAGCAGTCCGGGACTAGCGGGAGGGCCGATACAAGAGCAGTACTTC.

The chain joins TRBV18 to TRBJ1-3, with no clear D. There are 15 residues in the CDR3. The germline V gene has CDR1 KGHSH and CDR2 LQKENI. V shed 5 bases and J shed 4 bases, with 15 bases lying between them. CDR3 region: CASSASDRGGNTIYF. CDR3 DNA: TGTGCCAGCTCAGCTTCGGATCGCGGGGGAAACACCATATATTTT.

CDR3 DNA: TGTGCCAGCAGCCCCAGGGCCACTTATAATTCACCCCTCCACTTT. Protein: CASSPRATYNSPLHF. The chain uses TRBV9 and TRBJ1-6, with a possible D match to TRBD1 (5 bases). Per the germline V gene, CDR1 is SGDLS and CDR2 is YYNGEE. Trimming stripped 4 bases from V and 4 bases from J, with 12 bases between. CDR3 length: 15 amino acids.

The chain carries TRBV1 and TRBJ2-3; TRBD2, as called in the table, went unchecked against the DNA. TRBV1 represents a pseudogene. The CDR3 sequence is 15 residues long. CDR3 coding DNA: TGCACCAGCAGCCAAGTACCCTCTAGCGGAGATACGCAGTATTTT. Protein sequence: CTSSQVPSSGDTQYF.

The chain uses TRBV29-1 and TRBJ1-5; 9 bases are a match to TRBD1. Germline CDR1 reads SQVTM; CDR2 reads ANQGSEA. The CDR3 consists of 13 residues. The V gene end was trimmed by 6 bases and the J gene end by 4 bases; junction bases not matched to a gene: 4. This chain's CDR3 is CSVGQGNNQPQHF. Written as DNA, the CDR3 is TGCAGCGTCGGACAGGGGAATAATCAGCCCCAGCATTTT. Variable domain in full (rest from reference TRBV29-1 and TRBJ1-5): SAVISQKPSRDICQRGTSLTIQCQVDSQVTMMFWYRQQPGQSLTLIATANQGSEATYESGFVIDKFPISRPNLTFSTLTVSNMSPEDSSIYLCSVGQGNNQPQHFGDGTRLSIL.

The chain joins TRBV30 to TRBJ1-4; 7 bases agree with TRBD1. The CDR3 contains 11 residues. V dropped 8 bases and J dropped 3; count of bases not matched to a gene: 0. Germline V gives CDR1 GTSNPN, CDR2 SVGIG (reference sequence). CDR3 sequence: CATGANEKLFF. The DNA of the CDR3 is TGTGCCACAGGGGCTAATGAAAAACTGTTTTTT.

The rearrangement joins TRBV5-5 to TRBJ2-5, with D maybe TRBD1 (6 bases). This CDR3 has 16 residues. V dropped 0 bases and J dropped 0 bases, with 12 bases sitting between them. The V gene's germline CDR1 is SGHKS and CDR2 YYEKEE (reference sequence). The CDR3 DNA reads TGTGCCAGCAGCTTGGGATGGTACAGGGACCAAGAGACCCAGTACTTC. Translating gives CASSLGWYRDQETQYF.

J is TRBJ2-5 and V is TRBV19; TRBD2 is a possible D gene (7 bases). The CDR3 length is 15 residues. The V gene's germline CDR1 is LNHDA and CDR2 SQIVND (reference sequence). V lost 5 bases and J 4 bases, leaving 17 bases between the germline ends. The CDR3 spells CASSQTQGGVETQYF. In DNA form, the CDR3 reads TGTGCCAGTAGTCAAACACAGGGAGGGGTAGAGACCCAGTACTTC. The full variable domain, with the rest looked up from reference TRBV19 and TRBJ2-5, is DGGITQSPKYLFRKEGQNVTLSCEQNLNHDAMYWYRQDPGQGLRLIYYSQIVNDFQKGDIAEGYSVSREKKESFPLTVTSAQKNPTAFYLCASSQTQGGVETQYFGPGTRLLVL.

In nucleotides, the CDR3 is TGCGCCAGCAGCATGGGACTCCCGGGGGGCAATGAGCAGTTCTTC. Translation gives CASSMGLPGGNEQFF. The gene calls are TRBV5-1 and TRBJ2-1; 7 bases align to TRBD2. CDR1 is SGHRS, CDR2 YFSETQ, per germline. V was pared by 4 bases and J by 6 bases, with 10 bases of the junction left unmatched. The CDR3 length is 15 residues. Together with reference TRBV5-1 and TRBJ2-1, the CDR3 gives the full variable domain: KAGVTQTPRYLIKTRGQQVTLSCSPISGHRSVSWYQQTPGQGLQFLFEYFSETQRNKGNFPGRFSGRQFSNSRSEMNVSTLELGDSALYLCASSMGLPGGNEQFFGPGTRLTVL.